Presented here are 31 T cell receptor beta chains from one specimen sequenced in a study of siplizumab effects on memory and regulatory T cells. Data came from immunoSEQ multiplex PCR; TCRdb stores just in-frame clones and leaves some out. This sample has over 95,000 clones, with approximately 92% found just once. Material: non-Treg CD4+ T cells sorted from blood. These receptor sequences come from a human donor in good health.

V is TRBV7-2 and J is TRBJ2-7, with 7 bases matching TRBD2. CDR1 is SGHTA and CDR2 is FQGNSA in the germline V gene. The V gene end was trimmed by 3 bases and the J gene end by 7 bases; junction bases not matched to a gene: 6. CDR3 length: 13 residues. This chain's CDR3 is CASSFGEGGEQYF. CDR3 DNA sequence: TGTGCCAGCAGCTTCGGGGAGGGCGGGGAGCAGTACTTC.

The CDR3 protein is CASYGNYEQYF. DNA for the CDR3: TGTGCCAGCTACGGGAACTACGAGCAGTACTTC. The chain is built from TRBV19 and TRBJ2-7; D possibly corresponds to TRBD2 (5 bases). The germline V gene encodes CDR1 LNHDA and CDR2 SQIVND (reference sequence). The CDR3 totals 11 residues. The V gene lost 9 bases and the J gene lost 3 bases, with 9 bases spanning the gap.

This chain connects TRBV7-9 to TRBJ2-5, with no clear D. The tail of the sequence fits TRBJ2-7 better, so the J call may be wrong. In germline, CDR1 is SEHNR, CDR2 FQNEAQ (reference sequence). This CDR3 has 14 amino acids. The CDR3 loop reads CASSLPTENYEQYF. CDR3 nucleotide sequence: TGTGCCAGCAGCCTCCCCACAGAGAATTACGAGCAGTACTTC.

This chain connects TRBV29-1 to TRBJ1-2, with D uncertain. Deletions cut 7 bases from V and 1 base from J, with 10 bases between. This CDR3 has 12 amino acids. Germline V gives CDR1 SQVTM, CDR2 ANQGSEA. CDR3 coding DNA: TGCAGCGGTTCAGCCGGTAACTATGGCTACACCTTC. Its protein product is CSGSAGNYGYTF.

The CDR3 nucleotides are TGTGCCAGCAGCTTATTCGCGGGGACTGGGGGAGAGCAGTTCTTC. It specifies CASSLFAGTGGEQFF. The gene calls are TRBV7-3 and TRBJ2-1, with D perhaps matching TRBD2 (6 bases). CDR1 is SGHTA and CDR2 is FQGTGA in the germline V gene. Trimming removed 2 bases at V and 10 bases at J, with 18 bases between. This CDR3 is built from 15 residues.

V and J are TRBV9 and TRBJ2-6; no definite D call. Trimming took off 0 bases at V and 4 bases at J, with 8 bases between the two ends. Germline-derived CDR1 and CDR2 are SGDLS and YYNGEE. The CDR3 has 15 residues. CDR3 protein: CASSVAVLGANVLTF. The CDR3 nucleotides are TGTGCCAGCAGCGTAGCCGTTCTGGGGGCCAACGTCCTGACTTTC.

The chain uses TRBV5-4 and TRBJ1-1; D unresolved. Germline V gene lookup returns CDR1 SGHNT and CDR2 YYREEE (reference sequence). This CDR3 contains 13 residues. The V end lost 0 bases, the J end lost 11 bases, and 14 bases lay between the germline ends. In DNA, the CDR3 is TGTGCCAGCAGCTTGGAGCCAGCCACTAAGGCTTTCTTT. This encodes CASSLEPATKAFF.

This clone was counted between two and nine times. V is TRBV28 and J is TRBJ1-6; the match to TRBD1 covers 8 bases. CDR3 length: 13 amino acids. Germline V gene lookup returns CDR1 MDHEN and CDR2 SYDVKM. Losses at the gene ends were 10 bases for V and 10 bases for J; bases not matched to a gene: 9. CDR3 loop: CATRRTGRSPLHF. The CDR3 region has the DNA TGTGCCACCCGACGGACAGGGCGCTCACCCCTCCACTTT.

The chain combines TRBV19 with TRBJ2-3; no reliable D call. V was cut by 6 bases and J by 3 bases, with 7 bases left in between. CDR3 length: 12 amino acids. The V gene's germline CDR1 is LNHDA and CDR2 SQIVND (reference sequence). CDR3: CASSRSTDTQYF. CDR3 nucleotide sequence: TGTGCCAGTAGCCGAAGTACAGATACGCAGTATTTT.

V is TRBV5-4 and J is TRBJ2-5, with 12 nucleotides matching TRBD1. The CDR3 loop spans 16 amino acids. Germline CDR1 SGHNT, CDR2 YYREEE (reference sequence). J was trimmed by 8 bases and V by 0 bases; bases with no gene match: 8. CDR3 loop: CASSLGGTGGAGTQYF. DNA for the CDR3: TGTGCCAGCAGCTTGGGGGGGACAGGGGGCGCCGGAACCCAGTACTTC.

The chain joins TRBV2 to TRBJ2-7, with a possible D match to TRBD2 (6 bases). Trimming stripped 1 base from V and 3 bases from J, with 16 bases between. The CDR3 has 16 amino acids. CDR1 is SNHLY, CDR2 FYNNEI, per germline. The CDR3 coding sequence is TGTGCCAGCAGTGAAGGGTCGGGACTCAACCACTACGAGCAGTACTTC. Its translation is CASSEGSGLNHYEQYF.

The rearrangement links TRBV28 to TRBJ2-6; 10 bases map to TRBD1. V was pared by 1 base and J by 1 base, with 7 bases of the junction left unmatched. CDR1 and CDR2 (germline): MDHEN, SYDVKM. The CDR3 extends over 19 amino acids. The CDR3 DNA reads as TGTGCCAGCAGTTTATCAAGGGACAGGGGACGATCTGGGGCCAACGTCCTGACTTTC. It encodes CASSLSRDRGRSGANVLTF.

The CDR3 protein is CASSHYRDGYTF. The CDR3 region has the DNA TGTGCCAGCAGTCACTACAGGGATGGCTACACCTTC. The chain recombines TRBV11-2 with TRBJ1-2; D is possibly TRBD1 (6 bases). CDR1 is SGHAT, CDR2 FQNNGV, per germline. The germline V and J ends were trimmed by 6 bases and 6 bases, with 11 bases remaining between them. This CDR3 region has 12 residues.

The genes are TRBV5-1 and TRBJ2-5, with D unclear. The germline V and J ends were trimmed by 0 bases and 0 bases, with 9 bases remaining between them. The CDR3 covers 15 residues. Germline V gene data show CDR1 as SGHRS and CDR2 as YFSETQ. DNA for the CDR3: TGCGCCAGCAGCTTGGGGCAGGCCTACCAAGAGACCCAGTACTTC. The encoded protein is CASSLGQAYQETQYF.

This clone was seen only once. The genes are TRBV27 and TRBJ1-1; D not certain. From germline, CDR1 is MNHEY and CDR2 SMNVEV (reference sequence). This CDR3 is built from 13 residues. The V and J ends lost 4 bases and 0 bases respectively, with 6 bases between them. CDR3 region: CASSSGMNTEAFF. DNA of the CDR3: TGTGCCAGCAGTTCGGGTATGAACACTGAAGCTTTCTTT.

This chain links TRBV6-5 with TRBJ1-2; no firm D call. CDR1 and CDR2 from the germline V gene are MNHEY and SVGAGI. Trimming shortened V by 6 bases and J by 5 bases, and 4 bases separated the two germline ends. This CDR3 region has 10 residues. CDR3 protein: CASRGYGYTF. CDR3 nucleotides: TGTGCCAGCAGGGGATATGGCTACACCTTC.

V gene TRBV7-2 combines with J gene TRBJ2-5; 8 bases map to TRBD2. Germline V gives CDR1 SGHTA, CDR2 FQGNSA. J gave up 4 bases and V 1 base, and 8 bases lay outside the gene matches. There are 16 residues in the CDR3. The DNA of the CDR3 is TGTGCCAGCAGCTTAGTTCTAGCGGGCAGATCAGAGACCCAGTACTTC. Its translation is CASSLVLAGRSETQYF.

This sequence joins TRBV11-2 and TRBJ2-1; the match to TRBD2 covers 15 bases. J was trimmed by 7 bases and V by 5 bases; bases with no gene match: 12. The CDR3 spans 18 residues. Per the germline V gene, CDR1 is SGHAT and CDR2 is FQNNGV. The CDR3 sequence: CASSHGLAGGLYENEQFF. For the CDR3, the DNA is TGTGCCAGCAGCCACGGACTAGCGGGGGGGTTATATGAGAATGAGCAGTTCTTC. The entire variable domain, with the rest obtained from reference TRBV11-2 and TRBJ2-1, is as follows: EAGVAQSPRYKIIEKRQSVAFWCNPISGHATLYWYQQILGQGPKLLIQFQNNGVVDDSQLPKDRFSAERLKGVDSTLKIQPAKLEDSAVYLCASSHGLAGGLYENEQFFGPGTRLTVL.

The DNA for the CDR3 is TGTGCCAGCGGCGAACAGTTCCAAGAGACCCAGTACTTC. It translates to CASGEQFQETQYF. This sequence joins TRBV7-2 and TRBJ2-5, with unresolved D. The germline V gene has CDR1 SGHTA and CDR2 FQGNSA. This CDR3 spans 13 amino acids. Trimming removed 8 bases from V and 1 base from J, with 11 bases in between.

The rearrangement links TRBV7-3 to TRBJ1-1, with unresolved D. CDR1 and CDR2 from the germline V gene are SGHTA and FQGTGA. The V end lost 1 base, the J end lost 1 base, and 10 bases lay between the germline ends. This CDR3 comprises 15 residues. In DNA, the CDR3 is TGTGCCAGCAGCTTAAGAAACAGAAAGAACACTGAAGCTTTCTTT. As protein: CASSLRNRKNTEAFF.

The gene calls are TRBV5-4 and TRBJ1-6, with D possibly matching TRBD1 (5 bases). The CDR3 sequence is 17 residues long. V was clipped by 3 bases and J by 1 base, with 14 bases between them. Germline V gene lookup returns CDR1 SGHNT and CDR2 YYREEE (reference sequence). The CDR3 coding sequence is TGTGCCAGCAGCTCTGGGACTGCAAAATCCTATAATTCACCCCTCCACTTT. This codes for CASSSGTAKSYNSPLHF.

This sequence joins TRBV5-6 and TRBJ1-2; D unresolved. This CDR3 spans 13 amino acids. V lost 4 bases and J lost 4, with 11 bases in between. Germline loops: CDR1 SGHDT, CDR2 YYEEEE. Here the CDR3 reads CASSPGHGYGYTF. The DNA of the CDR3 is TGTGCCAGCAGCCCCGGGCATGGCTATGGCTACACCTTC.

This sequence joins TRBV4-1 and TRBJ2-1, with D perhaps matching TRBD2 (7 bases). CDR1 and CDR2 from the germline V gene are MGHRA and YSYEKL. V shed 0 bases and J shed 2 bases, with 11 bases lying between them. The CDR3 extends over 16 amino acids. CDR3 protein: CASSQDPGGTYNEQFF. CDR3 DNA: TGCGCCAGCAGCCAAGATCCGGGGGGCACCTACAATGAGCAGTTCTTC.

The chain employs TRBV10-3 and TRBJ2-5; the D is unclear. From germline, CDR1 is ENHRY and CDR2 SYGVKD. The CDR3 sequence is 13 residues long. The germline V and J ends were trimmed by 8 bases and 3 bases, with 13 bases remaining between them. As DNA, the CDR3 is TGTGCCATCGGAAGTTCGTCCAAAGAGACCCAGTACTTC. This encodes CAIGSSSKETQYF.

The chain is built from TRBV7-2 and TRBJ2-7, with D tentatively TRBD2 (7 bases). V lost 1 base, J lost 6 bases, and 13 bases lay in between. CDR1 is SGHTA, CDR2 FQGNSA, per germline. This CDR3 has 14 residues. This CDR3 is CASSLERGASEQYF. As DNA, the CDR3 is TGTGCCAGCAGCTTAGAACGGGGGGCGAGCGAGCAGTACTTC.

The rearrangement links TRBV6-6 to TRBJ2-1; 8 bases line up with TRBD2. This CDR3 has 15 residues. Germline V gene data show CDR1 as MNHNY and CDR2 as SVGAGI (reference sequence). Losses at the gene ends were 7 bases for V and 5 bases for J; bases not matched to a gene: 10. The CDR3 DNA reads TGTGCCAGCATTCAATCGGGACTAGGAAACAATGAGCAGTTCTTC. It specifies CASIQSGLGNNEQFF.

The chain carries TRBV12-5 and TRBJ2-5; D is possibly TRBD1 or TRBD2 (5 bases each). Germline V CDR1 and CDR2: LGHNT, FRNRAP. The CDR3 runs to 14 residues. Trimming took off 6 bases at V and 4 bases at J, with 15 bases between the two ends. CDR3 coding DNA: TGTGCTAGTGGGCTGACCAGGGACGGAGAGACCCAGTACTTC. This gives the protein CASGLTRDGETQYF.

This clone has a handful of counts. The chain employs TRBV30 and TRBJ1-6; 8 nucleotides agree with TRBD1. Germline V gene sequence: CDR1 GTSNPN, CDR2 SVGIG (reference sequence). The CDR3 loop spans 13 amino acids. The V segment lost 7 bases and the J segment 7 bases; nucleotides outside the gene matches: 6. The CDR3 region is CALPGTGNSPLHF. For the CDR3, the DNA is TGTGCCTTACCCGGGACAGGAAATTCACCCCTCCACTTT.

For this clone: An end of the junction differs from the germline gene, which may be a read error. This chain uses TRBV18 with TRBJ2-2; D might be TRBD1 (6 bases). The length of the CDR3 is 15 residues. CDR1 and CDR2 (germline): KGHSH, LQKENI. The CDR3 DNA sequence: TGTGCCAGCTCACCTTCCGGGACGGGACACCGGGGAGCTGTTTTT. Translation gives CASSPSGTGHRGAVF.

The chain links TRBV7-9 to TRBJ1-1, with a weak D call TRBD1 (6 bases). The length of the CDR3 is 13 residues. The V and J ends lost 5 bases and 7 bases respectively, with 14 bases between them. CDR1 and CDR2 from the germline V gene are SEHNR and FQNEAQ (reference sequence). For the CDR3, the DNA is TGTGCCAGCAGCGCGTCAACAGGGTTTGAAGCTTTCTTT. This sequence encodes CASSASTGFEAFF.

The chain links TRBV18 to TRBJ2-3; TRBD2 matches 14 bases. CDR3 length: 19 amino acids. Trimming cost V 1 base and J 2 bases; bases outside gene matches: 8. The germline CDR1 and CDR2 sequences are KGHSH and LQKENI. This CDR3 is CASSPRFTGLAGDTDTQYF. In nucleotides, the CDR3 is TGTGCCAGCTCACCACGATTCACGGGACTAGCGGGGGACACAGATACGCAGTATTTT.